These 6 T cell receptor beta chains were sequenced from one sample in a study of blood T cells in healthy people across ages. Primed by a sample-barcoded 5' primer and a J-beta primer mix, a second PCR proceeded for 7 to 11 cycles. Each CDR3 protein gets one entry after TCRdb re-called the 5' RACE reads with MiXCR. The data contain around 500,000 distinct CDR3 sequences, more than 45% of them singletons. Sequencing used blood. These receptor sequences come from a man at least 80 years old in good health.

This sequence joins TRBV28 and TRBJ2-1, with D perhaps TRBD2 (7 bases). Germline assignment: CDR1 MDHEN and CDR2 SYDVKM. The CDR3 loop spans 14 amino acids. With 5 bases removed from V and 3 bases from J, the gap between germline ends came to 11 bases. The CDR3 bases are TGTGCCAGCAGTCGAGCGGGACACTACAATGAGCAGTTCTTC. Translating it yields CASSRAGHYNEQFF.

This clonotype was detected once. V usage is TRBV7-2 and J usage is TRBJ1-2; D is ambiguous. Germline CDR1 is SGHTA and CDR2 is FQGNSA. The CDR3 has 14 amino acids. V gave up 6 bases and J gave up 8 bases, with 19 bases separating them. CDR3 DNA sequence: TGTGCCAGCAGACGAGTTTCTCCGGGGAGGGGCTACACCTTC. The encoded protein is CASRRVSPGRGYTF.

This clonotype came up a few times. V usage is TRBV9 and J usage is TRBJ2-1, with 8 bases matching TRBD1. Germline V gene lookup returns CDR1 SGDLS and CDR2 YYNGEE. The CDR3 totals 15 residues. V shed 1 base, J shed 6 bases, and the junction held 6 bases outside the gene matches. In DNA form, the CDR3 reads TGTGCCAGCAGCGTAATGGGACAGGAGATCAATGAGCAGTTCTTC. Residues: CASSVMGQEINEQFF.

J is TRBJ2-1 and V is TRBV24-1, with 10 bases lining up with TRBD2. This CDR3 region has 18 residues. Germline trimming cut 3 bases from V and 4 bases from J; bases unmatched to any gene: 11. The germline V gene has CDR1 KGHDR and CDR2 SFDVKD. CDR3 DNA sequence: TGTGCCACCAGTGATGCTGAACCCGGACTAGCGGTTTACAATGAGCAGTTCTTC. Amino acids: CATSDAEPGLAVYNEQFF.

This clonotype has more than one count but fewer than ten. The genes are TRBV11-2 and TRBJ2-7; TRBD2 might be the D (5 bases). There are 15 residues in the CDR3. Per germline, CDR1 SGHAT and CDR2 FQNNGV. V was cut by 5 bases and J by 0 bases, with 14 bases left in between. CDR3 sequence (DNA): TGTGCCAGCAGCATTACTAGTACCGCCTCCTACGAGCAGTACTTC. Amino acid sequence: CASSITSTASYEQYF.

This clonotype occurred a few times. CDR3 loop: CSVQTSGRASAVPDTQYF. The CDR3, as DNA: TGCAGCGTCCAGACTAGCGGGAGGGCCTCAGCTGTTCCAGATACGCAGTATTTT. The chain couples TRBV29-1 to TRBJ2-3; 14 nucleotides match TRBD2. This CDR3 is built from 18 residues. Germline CDR1 reads SQVTM; CDR2 reads ANQGSEA. V shed 6 bases, J shed 4 bases, and the junction held 15 bases outside the gene matches.